Sequencing of this TCR beta chain was carried out in a study of blood T cell repertoires in COVID-19. About the research overall: The cDNA or gDNA used as material had been derived from T cells, B-cell-depleted T cells, or PBMCs.

Trimming cost V 3 bases and J 5 bases; bases outside gene matches: 9. The germline V gene encodes CDR1 SGHNT and CDR2 YYREEE (reference sequence). The CDR3 runs to 15 residues. Per the authors' pipeline: Amplification of reference gene primers provided the estimated nucleated cell counts. Repertoires were generated with immunoSEQ multiplex PCR, while TCRdb's copy carries only in-frame clones and drops some. V and J calls and clone size are as listed in that table; D and trimming were resolved from the DNA. The data hold tens of thousands of clones, with around 90% observed a single time. The genes are TRBV5-4 and TRBJ1-2, with 8 bases lining up with TRBD1. This clonotype was obtained from a woman aged 80 or over with active or convalescent COVID-19. The sequenced material came from peripheral blood. The CDR3 DNA reads as TGTGCCAGCAGCTCTCCGGGACAGGCTTCATATGGCTACACCTTC. Its protein product is CASSSPGQASYGYTF.